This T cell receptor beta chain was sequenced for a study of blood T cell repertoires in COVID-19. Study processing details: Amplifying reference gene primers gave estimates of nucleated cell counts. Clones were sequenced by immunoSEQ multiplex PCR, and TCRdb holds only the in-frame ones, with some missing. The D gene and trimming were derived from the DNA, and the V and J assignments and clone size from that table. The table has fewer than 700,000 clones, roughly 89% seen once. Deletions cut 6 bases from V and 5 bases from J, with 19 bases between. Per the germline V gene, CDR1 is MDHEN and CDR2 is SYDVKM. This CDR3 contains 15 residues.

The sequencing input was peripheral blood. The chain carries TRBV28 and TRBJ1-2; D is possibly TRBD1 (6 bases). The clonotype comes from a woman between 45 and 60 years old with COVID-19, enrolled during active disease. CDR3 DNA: TGTGCCAGCAGCCCGCCGTCGGACAGAATGTATGGCTACACCTTC. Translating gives CASSPPSDRMYGYTF.